Included here is one TCR beta chain sequence, with context. The antigen is undetermined. This sample stems from a study of graft-versus-host responses after intestinal transplantation. Study-level results: Allograft clonal ratios (graft-versus-host to host-versus-graft) were high in patients who had graft-donor T cell macrochimerism. Recipient marrow harbored GvH clones, some of which surfaced first in ileum or blood.

Germline assignment: CDR1 KGHSH and CDR2 LQKENI. The V end lost 6 bases, the J end lost 3 bases, and 23 bases lay between the germline ends. This CDR3 region has 17 residues. Profiled with immunoSEQ multiplex PCR; TCRdb holds only in-frame clones, not every one. In the table there are tens of thousands of clones, approximately 94% of which are singletons. The rearrangement uses TRBV18 and TRBJ1-2, with D possibly being TRBD1 (5 bases). The TCR was taken from a human donor who was the organ donor for an intestinal transplant. The sequencing here drew on unstimulated CD4+ T cells sorted from spleen or lymph node cells, taken before transplant. DNA of the CDR3: TGTGCCAGCTCCCGATTTACGGACACAAAAATGGACTATGGCTACACCTTC. It yields the protein CASSRFTDTKMDYGYTF.